This TCR beta chain was retrieved from a study of cytomegalovirus exposure and HLA in healthy donors. Researchers ran the PCR with 60 Vbeta and 13 Jbeta primers. In the original analysis: Roughly 80 million unique TCR beta chains, roughly 12 million shared, were counted in a later analysis. Sequenced by immunoSEQ multiplex PCR; TCRdb stores in-frame clones only, minus some. V and J calls and clone size are given by that table; D and trimming were obtained from the DNA. The sample lists over 100,000 clones, approximately 74% occurring once. Whereas donors were nominally healthy upon sampling, unrecorded immune exposures were probable. General study results and limits: Cytomegalovirus-associated TCR beta chains were listed, numbering under 200.

A remark on this clone: The antigen remains undetermined.

Germline assignment: CDR1 SGHTA and CDR2 FQGNSA. CDR3 length: 14 residues. Trimming at V came to 5 bases and at J to 6 bases, leaving 7 bases not matched to a gene. The sample comprised PBMCs. This TCR was recovered from a male donor in good health and CMV-seronegative. V is TRBV7-2 and J is TRBJ1-1; 9 nucleotides agree with TRBD1. The CDR3 reads CASSGRGQGSEAFF. The CDR3 DNA reads as TGTGCCAGCAGCGGGCGGGGACAGGGCTCTGAAGCTTTCTTT. Full variable domain (rest looked up from reference TRBV7-2 and TRBJ1-1): GAGVSQSPSNKVTEKGKDVELRCDPISGHTALYWYRQSLGQGLEFLIYFQGNSAPDKSGLPSDRFSAERTGGSVSTLTIQRTQQEDSAVYLCASSGRGQGSEAFFGQGTRLTVV.